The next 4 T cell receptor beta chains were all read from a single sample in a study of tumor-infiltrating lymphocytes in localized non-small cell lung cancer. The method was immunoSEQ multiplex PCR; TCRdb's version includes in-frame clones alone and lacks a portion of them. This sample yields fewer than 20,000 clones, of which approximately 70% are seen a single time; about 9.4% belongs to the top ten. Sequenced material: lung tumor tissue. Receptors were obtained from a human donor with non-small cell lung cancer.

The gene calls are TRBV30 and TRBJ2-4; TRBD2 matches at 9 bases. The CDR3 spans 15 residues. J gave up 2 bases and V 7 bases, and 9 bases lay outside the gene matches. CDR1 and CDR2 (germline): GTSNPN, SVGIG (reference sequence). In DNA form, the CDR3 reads TGTGCCTTAACACTAGCGGGCCAGACCAAAAACATTCAGTACTTC. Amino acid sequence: CALTLAGQTKNIQYF.

In DNA form, the CDR3 reads TGTGCCAGTAGTACCCCGGGTTGGGCCTATGGCTACACCTTC. It codes for CASSTPGWAYGYTF. The chain has TRBV19 and TRBJ1-2; D remains unclear. Trimming shortened V by 4 bases and J by 4 bases, and 13 bases separated the two germline ends. Germline-derived CDR1 and CDR2 are LNHDA and SQIVND (reference sequence). CDR3 length: 14 amino acids.

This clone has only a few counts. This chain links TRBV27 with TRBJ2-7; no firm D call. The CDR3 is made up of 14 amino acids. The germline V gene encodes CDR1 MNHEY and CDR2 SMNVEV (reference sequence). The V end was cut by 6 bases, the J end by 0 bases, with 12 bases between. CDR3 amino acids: CASRVGRLSYEQYF. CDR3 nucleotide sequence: TGTGCCAGCAGGGTAGGACGGCTCTCCTACGAGCAGTACTTC.

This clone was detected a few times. The CDR3 DNA reads as TGTGCCAGCAGCCCTCGACAGGGGGGGAGCACAGATACGCAGTATTTT. Residues: CASSPRQGGSTDTQYF. The rearrangement joins TRBV7-2 to TRBJ2-3; 9 nucleotides align to TRBD1. The germline gives CDR1 SGHTA, CDR2 FQGNSA. The CDR3 has 16 residues. With 5 bases clipped from V and 0 bases from J, the junction kept 6 bases outside the gene matches.